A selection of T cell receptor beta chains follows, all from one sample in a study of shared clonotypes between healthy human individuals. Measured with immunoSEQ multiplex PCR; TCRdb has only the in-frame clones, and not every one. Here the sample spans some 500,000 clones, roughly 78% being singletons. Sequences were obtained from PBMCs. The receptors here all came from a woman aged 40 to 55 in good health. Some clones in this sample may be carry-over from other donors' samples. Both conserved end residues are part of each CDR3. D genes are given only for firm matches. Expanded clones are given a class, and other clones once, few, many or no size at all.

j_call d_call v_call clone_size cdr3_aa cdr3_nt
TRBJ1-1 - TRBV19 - CASSSSWGDGGEAFF TGTGCCAGTAGTAGTTCCTGGGGGGATGGCGGTGAAGCTTTCTTT
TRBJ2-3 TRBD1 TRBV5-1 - CASSVTGGTDTQYF TGCGCCAGCAGTGTTACAGGGGGTACAGATACGCAGTATTTT
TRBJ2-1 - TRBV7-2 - CASSAGTPSYNEQFF TGTGCCAGCAGTGCCGGGACACCATCCTACAATGAGCAGTTCTTC
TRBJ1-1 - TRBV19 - CASSHPRGPEAFF TGTGCCAGTAGTCATCCTAGGGGCCCTGAAGCTTTCTTT
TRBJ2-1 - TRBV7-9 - CASSLGVGYNEQFF TGTGCCAGCAGCTTAGGCGTGGGCTACAATGAGCAGTTCTTC
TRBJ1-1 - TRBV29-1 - CSVGRGDGTEAFF TGCAGCGTTGGACGCGGGGACGGCACTGAAGCTTTCTTT
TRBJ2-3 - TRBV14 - CASSQDRGLLRSHTQYF TGTGCCAGCAGCCAAGATAGAGGATTGCTTAGGAGTCATACGCAGTATTTT
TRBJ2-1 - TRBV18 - CASSPLTDNEQFF TGTGCCAGCTCACCACTAACAGATAATGAGCAGTTCTTC
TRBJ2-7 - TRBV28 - CASSLPGRTPYEQYF TGTGCCAGCAGTTTACCGGGACGGACCCCCTACGAGCAGTACTTC
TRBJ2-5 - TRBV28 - CASRVQETQYF TGTGCCAGCAGAGTTCAAGAGACCCAGTACTTC
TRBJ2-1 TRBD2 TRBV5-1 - CASSYGLADNEQFF TGCGCCAGCAGCTACGGACTAGCGGACAATGAGCAGTTCTTC
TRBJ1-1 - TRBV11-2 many CASSLAGVHTEAFF TGTGCCAGCAGCTTAGCCGGGGTTCACACTGAAGCTTTCTTT
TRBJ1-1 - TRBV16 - CASSIRGNTEAFF TGTGCCAGCAGTATTCGGGGGAACACTGAAGCTTTCTTT
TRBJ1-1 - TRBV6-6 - CASSTHMRNTEAFF TGTGCCAGCAGTACTCATATGCGGAACACTGAAGCTTTCTTT
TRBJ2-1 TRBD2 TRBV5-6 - CASSFFSGTSKVNEQFF TGTGCCAGCAGCTTCTTCTCCGGGACTAGCAAAGTGAATGAGCAGTTCTTC
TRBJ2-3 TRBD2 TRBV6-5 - CASRTAGATDTQYF TGTGCCAGCAGGACAGCGGGAGCAACAGATACGCAGTATTTT
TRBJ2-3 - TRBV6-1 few CASSEALTSAGTDTQYF TGTGCCAGCAGTGAAGCGCTTACTAGTGCGGGCACAGATACGCAGTATTTT
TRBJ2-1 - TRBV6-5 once CASSESGAHNEQFF TGTGCCAGCAGTGAATCGGGGGCCCACAATGAGCAGTTCTTC
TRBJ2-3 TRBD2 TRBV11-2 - CASSFYGGRSDTQYF TGTGCCAGCAGCTTCTATGGCGGGAGGTCAGATACGCAGTATTTT
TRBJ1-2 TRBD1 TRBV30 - CAWSSWDREGDTF TGTGCCTGGAGTTCGTGGGACAGGGAAGGCGACACCTTC
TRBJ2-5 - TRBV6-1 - CASSGQIQETQYF TGTGCCAGCAGTGGTCAGATCCAAGAGACCCAGTACTTC
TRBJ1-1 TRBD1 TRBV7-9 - CASSVDRELGEAFF TGTGCCAGCAGCGTTGACAGGGAACTTGGTGAAGCTTTCTTT
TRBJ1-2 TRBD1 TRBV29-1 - CSVVDRAYGYTF TGCAGCGTCGTGGACAGGGCATATGGCTACACCTTC
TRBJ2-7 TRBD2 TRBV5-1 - CASSPTASGSSYEQYF TGCGCCAGCAGCCCGACCGCGAGCGGGAGCTCCTACGAGCAGTACTTC
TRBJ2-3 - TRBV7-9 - CASSPNTDTQYF TGTGCCAGCAGCCCAAACACAGATACGCAGTATTTT
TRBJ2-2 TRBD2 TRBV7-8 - CASSAGLAGAVGELFF TGTGCCAGCAGCGCGGGACTAGCGGGAGCGGTCGGGGAGCTGTTTTTT
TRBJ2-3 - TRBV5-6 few CASSSLRELSSTDTQYF TGTGCCAGCAGCTCTCTCCGGGAGCTTTCTAGCACAGATACGCAGTATTTT
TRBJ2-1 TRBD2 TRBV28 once CASRGGNEQFF TGTGCCAGTCGGGGGGGCAATGAGCAGTTCTTC
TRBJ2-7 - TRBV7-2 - CASSSHVTSLSYEQYF TGTGCCAGCAGCTCCCACGTCACTAGCCTGTCCTACGAGCAGTACTTC
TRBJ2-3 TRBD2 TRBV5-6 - CASSSLAGDTDTQYF TGTGCCAGCAGCTCCCTAGCGGGGGACACAGATACGCAGTATTTT
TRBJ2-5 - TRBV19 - CASSREIRETQYF TGTGCCAGTAGCCGGGAAATCCGAGAGACCCAGTACTTC
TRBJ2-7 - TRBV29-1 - CSVEVGSEQYF TGCAGCGTTGAAGTGGGTTCCGAGCAGTACTTC
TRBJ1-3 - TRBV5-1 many CASSLAQAAGNTIYF TGCGCCAGCAGCTTGGCACAGGCGGCTGGAAACACCATATATTTT
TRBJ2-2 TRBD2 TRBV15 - CATSIDLPVAGVWAGELFF TGTGCCACCAGCATAGATCTACCGGTGGCGGGAGTCTGGGCCGGGGAGCTGTTTTTT
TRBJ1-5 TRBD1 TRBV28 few CASSFLQGGNQPQHF TGTGCCAGCAGTTTTCTACAGGGGGGCAATCAGCCCCAGCATTTT
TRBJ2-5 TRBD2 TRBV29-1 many CSVGVAGVVETQYF TGCAGCGTTGGGGTAGCGGGAGTGGTAGAGACCCAGTACTTC
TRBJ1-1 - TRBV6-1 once CASSELRAGPSNEAFF TGTGCCAGCAGTGAACTGAGGGCAGGCCCATCTAATGAAGCTTTCTTT
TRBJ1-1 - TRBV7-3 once CASSLTGSHTEAFF TGTGCCAGCAGCTTAACGGGTAGCCACACTGAAGCTTTCTTT
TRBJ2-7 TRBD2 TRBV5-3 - CARSRGLAVPSYEQYF TGTGCCAGAAGCCGGGGACTAGCGGTGCCCTCCTACGAGCAGTACTTC
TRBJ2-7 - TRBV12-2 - CASRARTVRSYEQYF TGTGCAAGTCGCGCTCGGACAGTACGCTCCTACGAGCAGTACTTC
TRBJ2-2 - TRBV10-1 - CASTTGSETGELFF TGCGCCAGCACCACAGGGAGTGAGACCGGGGAGCTGTTTTTT
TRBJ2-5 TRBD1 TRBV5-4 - CASSWKGAQETQYF TGTGCCAGCAGCTGGAAGGGGGCCCAAGAGACCCAGTACTTC
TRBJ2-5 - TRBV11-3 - CASSLGGTPQETQYF TGTGCCAGCAGCTTAGGAGGGACACCACAAGAGACCCAGTACTTC
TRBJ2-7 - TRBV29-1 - CSVIGVRQGTIWPYEQYF TGCAGCGTGATAGGGGTAAGGCAGGGTACTATATGGCCCTACGAGCAGTACTTC
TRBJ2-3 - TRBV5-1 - CASTFDTSTDTQYF TGCGCCAGCACCTTTGACACAAGCACAGATACGCAGTATTTT
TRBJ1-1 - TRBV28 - CASRRRPPRSEAFF TGTGCCAGCAGACGGAGACCCCCGAGGTCTGAAGCTTTCTTT
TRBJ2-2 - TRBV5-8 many CASSLGVTGTGELFF TGTGCCAGCAGCTTGGGGGTGACAGGTACCGGGGAGCTGTTTTTT
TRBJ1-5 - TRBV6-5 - CASSERQPQHF TGTGCCAGCAGTGAGCGGCAGCCCCAGCATTTT
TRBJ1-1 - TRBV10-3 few CAISESDRKKAFF TGTGCCATCAGTGAGTCTGACCGTAAGAAGGCTTTCTTT
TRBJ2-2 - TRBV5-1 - CASSWTIGVNTGELFF TGCGCCAGCAGCTGGACTATAGGGGTGAACACCGGGGAGCTGTTTTTT
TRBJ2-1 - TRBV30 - CAWSVPGDRNEQFF TGTGCCTGGAGTGTCCCAGGGGATCGCAATGAGCAGTTCTTC
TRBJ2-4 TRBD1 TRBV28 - CASSSRDRKNQYF TGTGCCAGCAGTTCCCGGGACAGGAAAAATCAGTACTTC
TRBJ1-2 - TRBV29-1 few CSVEAPEQNLF TGCAGCGTTGAGGCCCCTGAACAGAACCTCTTC
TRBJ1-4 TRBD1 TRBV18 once CASSPRGSRDEKLFF TGTGCCAGCTCCCCCAGGGGGTCCAGGGATGAAAAACTGTTTTTT